This record concerns one T cell receptor beta chain sequence. The data are from a study of blood T cell repertoires in COVID-19. Turning to the study itself: For recovered donors of Cohort 3, there were two negative PCRs, clearance, or symptom resolution. Acute and convalescent COVID-19 samples came from the United States, Italy and Spain.

The CDR3 spans 13 residues. Trimming removed 6 bases at V and 6 bases at J, with 12 bases between. Original analysis: Estimates of nucleated cell counts were drawn from the amplification of reference gene primers. Measured with immunoSEQ multiplex PCR; TCRdb has only the in-frame clones, and not every one. V and J calls and clone size are given by that table; D and trimming were obtained from the DNA. The table lists fewer than 200,000 clones, roughly 85% of them singletons, with roughly 20% in the top ten. This TCR was recovered from a woman between 65 and 79 years old in a cohort exposed to, infected with or recovered from COVID-19 (not recorded which). Sequenced input: PBMCs or T cells enriched from blood (not recorded which). This chain connects TRBV12-3 or TRBV12-4 to TRBJ1-5; perhaps TRBD1 as D (5 bases). For the CDR3, the DNA is TGTGCCAGCAGGTCGGACATTGTTCAGCCCCAGCATTTT. It codes for CASRSDIVQPQHF.